The 5 T cell receptor beta chains below all came from one sample that was sequenced in a study of early T cells in non-severe SARS-CoV-2 infection. Each CDR3 protein gets one entry after TCRdb re-called the 5' RACE reads with MiXCR. The top ten hold approximately 2.6% of the sample, which has about 80,000 distinct CDR3 sequences, around 10% seen once. The specimen was whole blood. The receptors come from an adult who was a healthcare worker with PCR-confirmed SARS-CoV-2 infection or an uninfected control (not recorded which).

This clonotype showed up many times. The CDR3 nucleotides are TGTGCCAGCAGCTTAGTTGGTAGGGCCGGGGCCAACGTCCTGACTTTC. It specifies CASSLVGRAGANVLTF. The rearrangement links TRBV11-2 to TRBJ2-6, with D unclear. This CDR3 is 16 amino acids long. V dropped 1 base and J dropped 4 bases, with 11 bases sitting between them. Germline CDR1 reads SGHAT; CDR2 reads FQNNGV.

CDR3 amino acids: CSVATWENTEAFF. The CDR3 bases are TGCAGCGTTGCGACGTGGGAGAACACTGAAGCTTTCTTT. The J gene is TRBJ1-1, the V gene TRBV29-1; D remains ambiguous. Germline CDR1 and CDR2: SQVTM and ANQGSEA. This CDR3 comprises 13 residues. Trimming removed 4 bases from V and 1 base from J, with 10 bases in between.

This clonotype was observed many times. J is TRBJ1-1 and V is TRBV14; the D gene is possibly TRBD1 (6 bases). This CDR3 is 14 amino acids long. Trimming stripped 0 bases from V and 6 bases from J, with 11 bases between. Per germline, CDR1 SGHDN and CDR2 FVKESK. CDR3 DNA: TGTGCCAGCAGCCAAGAGGCTAGGACAGCTGAAGCTTTCTTT. Protein: CASSQEARTAEAFF.

The rearrangement joins TRBV7-2 to TRBJ1-2, with 8 bases fitting TRBD1. This CDR3 has 14 amino acids. V was pared by 5 bases and J by 5 bases, with 7 bases of the junction left unmatched. Germline V gene lookup returns CDR1 SGHTA and CDR2 FQGNSA. This chain's CDR3 is CASSPNRGKYGYTF. The CDR3 DNA follows: TGTGCCAGCAGCCCCAACAGGGGGAAGTATGGCTACACCTTC.

This clonotype appeared a few times. V and J are TRBV19 and TRBJ2-1, with TRBD1 matching 9 bases. Germline CDR1 reads LNHDA; CDR2 reads SQIVND (reference sequence). CDR3 size: 15 residues. V lost 7 bases, J lost 9 bases, and 13 bases stayed unmatched. CDR3 residues: CASNPGRTGVGEQFF. Written as DNA, the CDR3 is TGTGCCAGTAACCCTGGGCGGACAGGGGTTGGTGAGCAGTTCTTC.